The 27 T cell receptor beta chains listed next were all sequenced from one sample in a study of shared clonotypes between healthy human individuals. Using immunoSEQ multiplex PCR, the repertoire was profiled, and TCRdb retains in-frame clones only, with some absent. Among about half a million clones, over 70% were seen once, and the ten largest hold 12%. Sequencing input: PBMCs. The source is a woman between 35 and 50 years old in good health. Some clones in this sample may be carry-over from other donors' samples.

The CDR3 is CASSLTGGYTF. CDR3 DNA sequence: TGTGCCAGCAGCTTAACAGGCGGCTACACCTTC. The rearrangement joins TRBV7-9 to TRBJ1-2, with D perhaps matching TRBD1 (5 bases). CDR1 is SEHNR and CDR2 is FQNEAQ in the germline V gene (reference sequence). Trimming cost V 2 bases and J 8 bases, with 6 bases left between them. The CDR3 is 11 residues long.

J is TRBJ2-1 and V is TRBV10-1; 8 bases match TRBD2. Looked up from germline, CDR1 is WNHNN and CDR2 is SYGVQD (reference sequence). The CDR3 consists of 13 residues. J lost 7 bases, V lost 3 bases, and 2 bases had no gene match. The CDR3 protein is CASSDSGRNEQFF. CDR3 nucleotides: TGCGCCAGCAGTGACAGCGGGAGAAATGAGCAGTTCTTC.

A word on this clone: It is likely a read error: a sequence one base away is far more abundant. The chain carries TRBV5-4 and TRBJ2-7; TRBD1 agrees at 10 bases. This CDR3 comprises 15 residues. Looked up from germline, CDR1 is SGHNT and CDR2 is YYREEE (reference sequence). The CDR3 DNA reads as TGTGCCAGCAGCCCGGGACAGGGGCAAGGGTACGGGCAGTACTTC. Its translation: CASSPGQGQGYGQYF.

The chain uses TRBV29-1 and TRBJ2-1, with 9 bases lining up with TRBD1. In germline, CDR1 is SQVTM, CDR2 ANQGSEA. The CDR3 has 13 residues. The junction had 5 bases not matched to a gene; V was cut back by 5 bases and J by 6 bases. In DNA form, the CDR3 reads TGCAGCGTTACAGGGGGCGTAGTCAATGAGCAGTTCTTC. Protein sequence: CSVTGGVVNEQFF.

This chain links TRBV11-2 with TRBJ2-2; tentative D call: TRBD2 (5 bases). Germline V gene lookup returns CDR1 SGHAT and CDR2 FQNNGV. V was trimmed by 1 base and J by 6 bases, leaving 21 bases between them. The CDR3 is 18 amino acids. CDR3: CASSLARLLAPSAGELFF. Here the CDR3 DNA reads TGTGCCAGCAGCTTAGCCCGATTGCTAGCCCCGTCCGCCGGGGAGCTGTTTTTT.

J is TRBJ2-5 and V is TRBV7-3; no clear D gene. The CDR3 length is 13 residues. V lost 3 bases, J lost 1 base, and 6 bases lay in between. CDR1 and CDR2 (germline): SGHTA, FQGTGA. CDR3 nucleotides: TGTGCCAGCAGCTTCAACTCCCAAGAGACCCAGTACTTC. Its translation: CASSFNSQETQYF. Full variable domain (missing parts from reference TRBV7-3 and TRBJ2-5): GAGVSQTPSNKVTEKGKYVELRCDPISGHTALYWYRQSLGQGPEFLIYFQGTGAADDSGLPNDRFFAVRPEGSVSTLKIQRTERGDSAVYLCASSFNSQETQYFGPGTRLLVL.

This clone has just a few counts. A read error likely explains this, since a far larger clone differs by one base. Other DNA sequences from this sample encode an identical CDR3 as well. This chain links TRBV11-2 with TRBJ2-5; D is possibly TRBD2 (5 bases). CDR1 is SGHAT and CDR2 is FQNNGV in the germline V gene. The length of the CDR3 is 15 residues. The CDR3 spells CASSSRVATEETQYF. Written as DNA, the CDR3 is TGTGCCAGCAGCTCGAGGGTAGCGACCGAAGAGACACAGTACTTC.

On this clone itself: This sequence is one base from a far larger clone and is likely a read error. The chain couples TRBV29-1 to TRBJ2-7; D gene ambiguous. In germline, CDR1 is SQVTM, CDR2 ANQGSEA. CDR3 length equals 13 residues. CDR3 amino acids: CSVGMAATYVQYF. CDR3 in DNA: TGCAGCGTTGGCATGGCGGCCACTTACGTGCAGTACTTC.

This chain uses TRBV7-8 with TRBJ1-3, with D perhaps matching TRBD1 (5 bases). This CDR3 comprises 18 residues. The germline V and J ends were trimmed by 1 base and 0 bases, with 16 bases remaining between them. Germline V gene sequence: CDR1 SGHVS, CDR2 FQNEAQ. The chain's CDR3 is CASSLGYVRDISGNTIYF. The CDR3 bases are TGTGCCAGCAGCTTAGGTTACGTCAGGGATATCTCTGGAAACACCATATATTTT.

The V call is TRBV6-1, the J call TRBJ2-2, with 12 bases aligning to TRBD2. Per germline, CDR1 MNHNS and CDR2 SASEGT. The CDR3 loop spans 15 amino acids. Trimming at V came to 2 bases and at J to 6 bases, leaving 1 base not matched to a gene. CDR3 loop: CASSELAGGPGELFF. In DNA, the CDR3 is TGTGCCAGCAGTGAACTAGCGGGAGGGCCCGGGGAGCTGTTTTTT.

Points on this clone: The identical CDR3 is also encoded by other nucleotide sequences in the sample. The J gene is TRBJ1-1, the V gene TRBV6-5; no clear D. Germline CDR1 is MNHEY and CDR2 is SVGAGI. Trimming removed 2 bases at V and 1 base at J, with 2 bases between. The CDR3 loop spans 12 amino acids. The DNA for the CDR3 is TGTGCCAGCAGTTACAGGAACACTGAAGCTTTCTTT. Translating it yields CASSYRNTEAFF.

Regarding this clone: Given a far larger clone just one base away, this is likely a sequencing read error. The V call is TRBV7-9, the J call TRBJ1-1; TRBD1 might be the D (6 bases). The germline V and J ends were trimmed by 5 bases and 4 bases, with 11 bases remaining between them. Germline V gives CDR1 SEHNR, CDR2 FQNEAQ (reference sequence). The CDR3 runs 13 residues. CDR3 in DNA: TGTGCCAGCAGCGGACAGAGTACCACTGAAGCTTTCTTT. This translates into CASSGQSTTEAFF.

The rearrangement links TRBV29-1 to TRBJ2-7, with D unclear. Trimming pared 4 bases from V and 0 bases from J, leaving 7 bases between. Germline loops: CDR1 SQVTM, CDR2 ANQGSEA. The CDR3 loop spans 12 amino acids. In DNA, the CDR3 is TGCAGCGTTGGGGCCAGCTCCTACGAGCAGTACTTC. Its translation is CSVGASSYEQYF.

For the CDR3, the DNA is TGTGCCAGCAGCTTGGATTCAACGGAAAGTGAGCAGTTCTTC. This sequence encodes CASSLDSTESEQFF. The J gene is TRBJ2-1, the V gene TRBV5-6; D is uncertain. This CDR3 comprises 14 residues. Trimming removed 0 bases from V and 9 bases from J, with 13 bases in between. Germline values: CDR1 SGHDT, CDR2 YYEEEE.

This chain links TRBV27 with TRBJ1-2; the D is unclear. There are 17 residues in the CDR3. V dropped 3 bases and J dropped 4 bases, with 21 bases sitting between them. The germline V gene encodes CDR1 MNHEY and CDR2 SMNVEV (reference sequence). The CDR3 here is CASSFIMSYGKTYGYTF. In DNA, the CDR3 is TGTGCCAGCAGTTTCATTATGTCTTACGGAAAGACCTATGGCTACACCTTC.

The rearrangement links TRBV9 to TRBJ2-2, with D possibly matching TRBD2 (6 bases). The CDR3 has 15 amino acids. The germline gives CDR1 SGDLS, CDR2 YYNGEE. V was pared by 5 bases and J by 3 bases, with 14 bases between. In DNA form, the CDR3 reads TGTGCCAGCAGTCCCACTAGCAGAGACACCGGGGAGCTGTTTTTT. Translating gives CASSPTSRDTGELFF.

This clone was seen a single time. The gene calls are TRBV18 and TRBJ1-4; D remains unclear. The CDR3 spans 16 residues. Germline V gene data show CDR1 as KGHSH and CDR2 as LQKENI. Trimming cost V 3 bases and J 8 bases, with 19 bases left between them. CDR3 in DNA: TGTGCCAGCTCACCGGGGTCGGGAGCTAGCGGGGAAAAACTGTTTTTT. Amino acids: CASSPGSGASGEKLFF.

This clone appeared once. A far larger clone is off by one base, so a read error is likely. Other DNA sequences in the same sample also yield this CDR3. The chain couples TRBV6-4 to TRBJ2-2; 8 bases align to TRBD1. Germline CDR1 is MRHNA and CDR2 is SNTAGT. The CDR3 is 15 amino acids. CDR3 DNA: TGTGCCAGCAGTCAGGGGGCTTCGGACACCGGGGAGTTGTTTTTT. This codes for CASSQGASDTGELFF.

The chain links TRBV7-9 to TRBJ2-7; the D call may be TRBD1 or TRBD2 (6 bases each). Germline V CDR1 and CDR2: SEHNR, FQNEAQ (reference sequence). The V gene lost 5 bases and the J gene lost 6 bases, with 11 bases spanning the gap. This CDR3 has 12 residues. As DNA, the CDR3 is TGTGCCAGCAGCCACGGGGGCGGCGAGCAGTACTTC. As protein: CASSHGGGEQYF.

For this clone: Other DNA sequences in the same sample also yield this CDR3. V usage is TRBV30 and J usage is TRBJ2-3; D is ambiguous. Germline V gene lookup returns CDR1 GTSNPN and CDR2 SVGIG (reference sequence). Trimming left V 2 bases short and J 3 bases short, with 6 bases between. There are 12 residues in the CDR3. DNA of the CDR3: TGTGCCTGGAGTTTCGGGACAGATACGCAGTATTTT. Residues: CAWSFGTDTQYF.

This chain links TRBV25-1 with TRBJ2-2, with TRBD2 matching 7 bases. V gave up 4 bases and J gave up 7 bases; unmatched junction bases: 6. The CDR3 runs to 14 residues. Germline V gene sequence: CDR1 MGHDK, CDR2 SYGVNS. The CDR3 spells CASSGAGPIGELFF. The CDR3 DNA reads TGTGCCAGCAGTGGAGCGGGACCCATCGGGGAGCTGTTTTTT.

Notes on this clone: A read error is likely here: a far larger clone is one base away. This chain connects TRBV28 to TRBJ2-7; 8 bases match TRBD2. This CDR3 is built from 18 residues. V dropped 2 bases and J dropped 5; count of bases not matched to a gene: 17. Germline V gene lookup returns CDR1 MDHEN and CDR2 SYDVKM. In DNA, the CDR3 is TGTGCCAGCAGTTTACGGGGACTAGGGAGAGGGTGGGGCCACGAGCAGTACTTC. It encodes CASSLRGLGRGWGHEQYF.

The gene calls are TRBV7-2 and TRBJ1-3; maybe TRBD1 (5 bases). V lost 5 bases and J lost 0, with 23 bases in between. Germline CDR1 is SGHTA and CDR2 is FQGNSA. The CDR3 has 19 residues. The CDR3 reads CASSPASGGRQSSGNTIYF. As DNA, the CDR3 is TGTGCCAGCAGCCCCGCTTCTGGGGGACGACAGAGCTCTGGAAACACCATATATTTT.

This clone was seen a single time. The V and J genes are TRBV7-2 and TRBJ2-5; D perhaps matches TRBD2 (5 bases). Trimming took off 5 bases at V and 5 bases at J, with 6 bases between the two ends. The germline V gene has CDR1 SGHTA and CDR2 FQGNSA. This CDR3 has 11 amino acids. As DNA, the CDR3 is TGTGCCAGCAGCACGGGGGAGACCCAGTACTTC. It encodes CASSTGETQYF.

Remarks on this clone: A far larger clone is just one base off, so this is likely a read error. The chain combines TRBV30 with TRBJ1-5, with 9 nucleotides matching TRBD1. CDR1 is GTSNPN and CDR2 is SVGIG in the germline V gene (reference sequence). Trimming at V came to 5 bases and at J to 4 bases, leaving 6 bases not matched to a gene. This CDR3 spans 14 amino acids. Here the CDR3 reads CAWGTQGANQPQHF. The DNA of the CDR3 is TGTGCCTGGGGTACACAGGGGGCGAATCAGCCCCAGCATTTT.

The rearrangement joins TRBV6-1 to TRBJ2-7, with 8 bases aligning to TRBD1. From germline, CDR1 is MNHNS and CDR2 SASEGT. The CDR3 spans 14 residues. The V segment lost 3 bases and the J segment 4 bases; nucleotides outside the gene matches: 5. The CDR3 protein is CASSESGGLYEQYF. In nucleotides, the CDR3 is TGTGCCAGCAGTGAGTCAGGGGGCTTATACGAGCAGTACTTC.

About this clone: Only one base separates this from a far larger clonotype, so it likely reflects a read error. This chain links TRBV28 with TRBJ1-2, with D perhaps TRBD1 (5 bases). V was clipped by 7 bases and J by 7 bases, with 16 bases between them. This CDR3 has 13 residues. The V gene's germline CDR1 is MDHEN and CDR2 SYDVKM. CDR3 region: CASTSVRVSGYTF. CDR3 DNA: TGTGCCAGCACCTCGGTCAGGGTTAGTGGCTACACCTTC.